The 28 T cell receptor beta chains below all came from one sample that was sequenced in a study of cytomegalovirus exposure and HLA in healthy donors (dated by TCRdb to the late 2010s). Library preparation used the immunoSEQ multiplex PCR assay. TCRdb's version of the immuneACCESS table is confined to in-frame rearrangements and falls short of the full clone set. An unresolved V gene accounts for under half of the shortfall where checked; the remainder is of unknown origin. For this sample the table gives tens of thousands of clones, of which approximately 93% were detected only once. The leading ten clones occupy more than 1.2% of the sample. Material: PBMCs. All receptors derive from a man between 18 and 35 years old in good health and CMV-seropositive.

The V gene is TRBV5-4, the J gene TRBJ2-6; tentative D call: TRBD2 (5 bases). Deletions cut 0 bases from V and 0 bases from J, with 10 bases between. Per the germline V gene, CDR1 is SGHNT and CDR2 is YYREEE (reference sequence). This CDR3 is 17 amino acids long. The CDR3 is CASSLATTSSGANVLTF. CDR3 sequence (DNA): TGTGCCAGCAGCTTGGCTACCACTAGCTCTGGGGCCAACGTCCTGACTTTC.

This sequence joins TRBV9 and TRBJ2-3; 8 bases are shared with TRBD1. The CDR3 length is 16 residues. Germline loops: CDR1 SGDLS, CDR2 YYNGEE. V lost 3 bases to trimming and J lost 4 bases; unmatched junction nucleotides: 10. The CDR3 reads CASSANQGAPSDTQYF. The CDR3 DNA follows: TGTGCCAGCAGCGCTAACCAGGGGGCGCCATCAGATACGCAGTATTTT.

As concerns this clone: An end of the junction differs from the germline gene, which may be a read error. The chain combines TRBV7-7 with TRBJ2-5, with 7 positions matching TRBD1. The CDR3 covers 15 residues. The germline gives CDR1 SSHAT, CDR2 FNYEAQ (reference sequence). The CDR3 region is CASSLLGTEQETQYF. The CDR3 DNA sequence: TGTGCTAGCAGCTTGTTGGGGACAGAACAAGAGACCCAGTACTTC.

The V call is TRBV10-3, the J call TRBJ1-2; D is ambiguous. The V end was cut by 0 bases, the J end by 2 bases, with 4 bases between. The CDR3 is made up of 13 amino acids. Per the germline V gene, CDR1 is ENHRY and CDR2 is SYGVKD. CDR3 bases: TGTGCCATCAGTGAGTCGGGCAACTATGGCTACACCTTC. Protein: CAISESGNYGYTF.

J is TRBJ2-3 and V is TRBV6-6; D possibly corresponds to TRBD2 (6 bases). Germline V lookup: CDR1 MNHNY, CDR2 SVGAGI (reference sequence). The CDR3 extends over 14 amino acids. The V end was cut by 8 bases, the J end by 0 bases, with 12 bases between. CDR3 sequence (DNA): TGTGCCAGCTTGGGGGGATACAGCACAGATACGCAGTATTTT. As protein: CASLGGYSTDTQYF.

The genes are TRBV19 and TRBJ2-7; 9 bases line up with TRBD2. The CDR3 totals 17 residues. V was clipped by 0 bases and J by 4 bases; unmatched bases: 10. CDR1 LNHDA and CDR2 SQIVND come from the germline V gene (reference sequence). CDR3: CASSIDGPAGGKYEQYF. CDR3 coding DNA: TGTGCCAGTAGTATAGATGGCCCCGCGGGAGGGAAATACGAGCAGTACTTC. Full variable domain (remainder filled in from reference TRBV19 and TRBJ2-7): DGGITQSPKYLFRKEGQNVTLSCEQNLNHDAMYWYRQDPGQGLRLIYYSQIVNDFQKGDIAEGYSVSREKKESFPLTVTSAQKNPTAFYLCASSIDGPAGGKYEQYFGPGTRLTVT.

This chain links TRBV4-1 with TRBJ2-5; TRBD2 matches 12 bases. V lost 1 base, J lost 4 bases, and 10 bases stayed unmatched. The CDR3 has 18 amino acids. Germline V CDR1 and CDR2: MGHRA, YSYEKL. CDR3 region: CASSQVLTTSGSGETQYF. In DNA, the CDR3 is TGCGCCAGCAGCCAAGTTCTCACGACTAGCGGGAGTGGAGAGACCCAGTACTTC.

The chain uses TRBV4-1 and TRBJ2-7; D is possibly TRBD1 (6 bases). V was pared by 4 bases and J by 2 bases, with 9 bases between. Germline V CDR1 and CDR2: MGHRA, YSYEKL. This CDR3 contains 13 residues. This CDR3 is CASSRGQPYEQYF. DNA for the CDR3: TGCGCCAGCAGCCGTGGACAGCCCTACGAGCAGTACTTC.

This clone appeared once. This sequence joins TRBV4-1 and TRBJ1-4; unclear D gene. In germline, CDR1 is MGHRA, CDR2 YSYEKL. V shed 4 bases and J shed 8 bases, with 11 bases lying between them. This CDR3 contains 13 residues. CDR3 protein: CASSLSRGEKLFF. The CDR3, as DNA: TGCGCCAGCAGCCTTAGCCGTGGAGAAAAACTGTTTTTT.

The CDR3 nucleotides read TGTGCCAGCAACTCCCAACCCAGGGGGAAGGCTTTCTTT. This codes for CASNSQPRGKAFF. The rearrangement uses TRBV28 and TRBJ1-1, with TRBD1 identical over 7 bases. V shed 7 bases, J shed 11 bases, and the junction held 13 bases outside the gene matches. Germline lookup yields CDR1 MDHEN and CDR2 SYDVKM. The CDR3 runs 13 residues.

This clone has only one observation. This chain links TRBV7-2 with TRBJ1-3; D is unresolved. The V and J ends lost 5 bases and 2 bases respectively, with 10 bases between them. The CDR3 runs to 14 residues. CDR1 SGHTA and CDR2 FQGNSA come from the germline V gene. In nucleotides, the CDR3 is TGTGCCAGCAGCCCTTACACCGCTGGAAACACCATATATTTT. Protein product: CASSPYTAGNTIYF.

This chain connects TRBV10-3 to TRBJ2-1; D may be TRBD2 (6 bases). Trimming cost V 3 bases and J 1 base, with 10 bases left between them. CDR3 size: 15 residues. CDR1 is ENHRY, CDR2 SYGVKD, per germline. CDR3 nucleotides: TGTGCCATCAGTGAAGGAGGAGGGTCCTACAATGAGCAGTTCTTC. Its translation: CAISEGGGSYNEQFF.

This sequence joins TRBV5-4 and TRBJ2-5; the match to TRBD2 covers 11 bases. The germline gives CDR1 SGHNT, CDR2 YYREEE (reference sequence). The CDR3 contains 15 residues. The V segment lost 4 bases and the J segment 2 bases; nucleotides outside the gene matches: 4. CDR3 protein: CASSPRLAGQETQYF. CDR3 nucleotide sequence: TGTGCCAGCAGCCCCCGACTAGCGGGGCAAGAGACCCAGTACTTC. Together with reference TRBV5-4 and TRBJ2-5, the CDR3 gives the full variable domain: ETGVTQSPTHLIKTRGQQVTLRCSSQSGHNTVSWYQQALGQGPQFIFQYYREEENGRGNFPPRFSGLQFPNYSSELNVNALELDDSALYLCASSPRLAGQETQYFGPGTRLLVL.

This CDR3 is CASSFGTSGTDTQYF. The DNA of the CDR3 is TGTGCCAGCAGCTTCGGGACTAGCGGGACAGATACGCAGTATTTT. The gene calls are TRBV7-8 and TRBJ2-3; 12 positions match TRBD2. Trimming cost V 3 bases and J 3 bases; bases outside gene matches: 1. Germline V gives CDR1 SGHVS, CDR2 FQNEAQ. This CDR3 contains 15 residues.

This clone was counted only a few times. The genes are TRBV6-4 and TRBJ2-1; weak D call: TRBD2 (5 bases). Germline V gene lookup returns CDR1 MRHNA and CDR2 SNTAGT. This CDR3 contains 15 residues. Trimming took 8 bases from V and 8 from J, leaving 22 bases between them. The CDR3 is CASAPKPGIADEQFF. The CDR3, as DNA: TGTGCCAGCGCTCCTAAACCCGGGATCGCCGATGAGCAGTTCTTC.

This rearrangement joins TRBV5-5 to TRBJ1-5; D is unresolved. Germline-derived CDR1 and CDR2 are SGHKS and YYEKEE (reference sequence). The CDR3 has 15 residues. With 1 base removed from V and 0 bases from J, the gap between germline ends came to 8 bases. In DNA form, the CDR3 reads TGTGCCAGCAGCTTGTACGGGAATAGCAATCAGCCCCAGCATTTT. Translation gives CASSLYGNSNQPQHF.

V is TRBV20-1 and J is TRBJ2-7, with TRBD2 as a possible D gene (5 bases). Germline V CDR1 and CDR2: DFQATT, SNEGSKA (reference sequence). Trimming left V 4 bases short and J 7 bases short, with 8 bases between. The CDR3 totals 10 residues. The CDR3 is CSATREEQYF. For the CDR3, the DNA is TGCAGTGCTACCCGGGAAGAGCAGTACTTC.

The J gene is TRBJ1-2, the V gene TRBV5-1; 8 bases agree with TRBD1. This CDR3 comprises 13 residues. Germline V gene sequence: CDR1 SGHRS, CDR2 YFSETQ. J gave up 2 bases and V 4 bases, and 1 base lay outside the gene matches. The CDR3 sequence is CASSRDRNYGYTF. Here the CDR3 DNA reads TGCGCCAGCAGCAGGGACAGGAACTATGGCTACACCTTC.

The chain links TRBV25-1 to TRBJ1-6; D not certain. This CDR3 has 14 amino acids. Germline lookup yields CDR1 MGHDK and CDR2 SYGVNS. Trimming cost V 1 base and J 13 bases, with 14 bases left between them. CDR3 residues: CASSESMTVRPLHF. In DNA, the CDR3 is TGTGCCAGCAGTGAATCCATGACTGTCCGCCCCCTCCACTTT.

This chain links TRBV5-1 with TRBJ2-3; 7 nucleotides agree with TRBD1. J was trimmed by 4 bases and V by 2 bases; bases with no gene match: 4. This CDR3 is built from 14 residues. Germline V CDR1 and CDR2: SGHRS, YFSETQ. CDR3 DNA: TGCGCCAGCAGCTTACACACAGGGGCAGATACGCAGTATTTT. It codes for CASSLHTGADTQYF.

The rearrangement uses TRBV11-2 and TRBJ2-1, with 10 bases matching TRBD2. J lost 5 bases, V lost 3 bases, and 7 bases had no gene match. Germline loops: CDR1 SGHAT, CDR2 FQNNGV. The CDR3 is 16 residues long. For the CDR3, the DNA is TGTGCCAGCAGCTTGTTAGCGGGAGGTGGTAACAATGAGCAGTTCTTC. Its protein product is CASSLLAGGGNNEQFF.

The chain links TRBV19 to TRBJ2-3, with TRBD1 matching 7 bases. V gave up 10 bases and J gave up 2 bases; unmatched junction bases: 9. Germline CDR1 is LNHDA and CDR2 is SQIVND (reference sequence). The CDR3 sequence is 14 residues long. The CDR3 is CATTKGTVTDTQYF. CDR3 coding DNA: TGTGCCACTACTAAAGGGACAGTCACAGATACGCAGTATTTT.

The CDR3 region has the DNA TGTGCCAGCAAGGACAGGGAGTCCTACGAGCAGTACTTC. This sequence encodes CASKDRESYEQYF. The chain joins TRBV6-5 to TRBJ2-7, with 8 nucleotides matching TRBD1. Germline lookup yields CDR1 MNHEY and CDR2 SVGAGI. The V gene end was trimmed by 7 bases and the J gene end by 1 base; junction bases not matched to a gene: 3. The length of the CDR3 is 13 residues.

J is TRBJ1-6 and V is TRBV7-3; 8 nucleotides align to TRBD1. The CDR3 spans 15 residues. Unmatched junction bases numbered 8, after V lost 6 bases and J lost 7 bases. The germline V gene has CDR1 SGHTA and CDR2 FQGTGA. CDR3 nucleotide sequence: TGTGCCAGCAGTCCCGGACAGGGAGGAAATTCACCCCTCCACTTT. Translating gives CASSPGQGGNSPLHF.

This clone has a single count. This chain connects TRBV11-3 to TRBJ2-7; tentatively, D is TRBD2 (6 bases). The CDR3 totals 16 residues. Germline CDR1 and CDR2: SGHNT and YENEEA. V shed 1 base and J shed 5 bases, with 18 bases lying between them. The CDR3: CASSLGFGGGLDEQYF. CDR3 DNA: TGTGCCAGCAGCTTAGGGTTTGGGGGAGGCCTCGACGAGCAGTACTTC.

V gene TRBV4-1 combines with J gene TRBJ2-7; D is perhaps TRBD2 (6 bases). The germline CDR1 and CDR2 sequences are MGHRA and YSYEKL. The CDR3 spans 16 residues. The V end was cut by 1 base, the J end by 3 bases, with 16 bases between. CDR3 sequence reads: CASSQVSPGARYEQYF. The DNA of the CDR3 is TGCGCCAGCAGCCAAGTAAGCCCGGGAGCTCGCTACGAGCAGTACTTC.

The chain uses TRBV20-1 and TRBJ2-3, with D unresolved. Germline-derived CDR1 and CDR2 are DFQATT and SNEGSKA (reference sequence). This CDR3 region has 10 residues. The ends were cut back, 6 bases at V and 4 bases at J, with 5 bases in the middle. The DNA for the CDR3 is TGCAGTGCCCGAGCAGATACGCAGTATTTT. Translation: CSARADTQYF.

J is TRBJ2-7 and V is TRBV6-5; D is perhaps TRBD1 (7 bases). The V and J ends lost 2 bases and 3 bases respectively, with 14 bases between them. This CDR3 has 15 amino acids. Germline CDR1 MNHEY, CDR2 SVGAGI. For the CDR3, the DNA is TGTGCCAGCAGTTACAGGGCAGGGGGAGGCTACGAGCAGTACTTC. Residues: CASSYRAGGGYEQYF.